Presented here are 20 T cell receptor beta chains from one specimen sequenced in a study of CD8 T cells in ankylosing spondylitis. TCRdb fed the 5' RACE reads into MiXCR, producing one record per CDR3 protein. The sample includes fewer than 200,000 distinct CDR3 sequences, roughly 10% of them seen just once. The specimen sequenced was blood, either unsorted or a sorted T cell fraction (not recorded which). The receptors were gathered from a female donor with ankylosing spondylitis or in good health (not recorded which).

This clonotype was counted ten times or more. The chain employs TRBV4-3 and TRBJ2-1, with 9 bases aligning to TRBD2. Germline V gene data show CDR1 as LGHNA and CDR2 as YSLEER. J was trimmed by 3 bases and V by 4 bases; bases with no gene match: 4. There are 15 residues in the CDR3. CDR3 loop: CASSLSGRGYNEQFF. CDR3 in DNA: TGCGCCAGCAGCCTTAGCGGGAGAGGCTACAATGAGCAGTTCTTC.

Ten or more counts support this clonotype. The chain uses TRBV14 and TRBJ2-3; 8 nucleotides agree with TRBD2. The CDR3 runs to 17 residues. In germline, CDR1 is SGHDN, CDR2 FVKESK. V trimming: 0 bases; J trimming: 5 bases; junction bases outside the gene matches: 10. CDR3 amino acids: CASSQDSIAGSGDTQYF. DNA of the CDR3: TGTGCCAGCAGCCAAGATTCGATAGCGGGATCAGGAGATACGCAGTATTTT.

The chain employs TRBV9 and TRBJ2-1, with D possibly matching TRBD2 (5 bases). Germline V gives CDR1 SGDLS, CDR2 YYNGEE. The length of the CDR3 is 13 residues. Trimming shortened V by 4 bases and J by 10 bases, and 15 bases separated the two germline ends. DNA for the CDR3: TGTGCCAGCAGCACCCCCAATCTAGCAGAGCAGTTCTTC. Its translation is CASSTPNLAEQFF.

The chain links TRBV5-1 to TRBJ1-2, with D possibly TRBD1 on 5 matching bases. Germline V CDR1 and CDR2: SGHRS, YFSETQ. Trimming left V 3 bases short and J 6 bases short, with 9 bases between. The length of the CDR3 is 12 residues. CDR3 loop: CASSSDSNGYTF. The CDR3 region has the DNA TGCGCCAGCAGCTCCGACAGTAATGGCTACACCTTC.

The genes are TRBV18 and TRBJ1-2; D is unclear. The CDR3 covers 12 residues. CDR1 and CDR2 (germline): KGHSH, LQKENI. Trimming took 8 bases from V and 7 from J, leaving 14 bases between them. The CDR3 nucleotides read TGTGCCAGCGACGCCCGCGGGTCTGGCTACACCTTC. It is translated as CASDARGSGYTF.

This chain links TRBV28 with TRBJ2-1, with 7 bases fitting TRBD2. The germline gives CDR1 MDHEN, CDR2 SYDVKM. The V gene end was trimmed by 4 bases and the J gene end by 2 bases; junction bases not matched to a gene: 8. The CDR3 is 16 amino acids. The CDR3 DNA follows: TGTGCCAGCAGTTCGGGCCGGGACTATGCCTACAATGAGCAGTTCTTC. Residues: CASSSGRDYAYNEQFF. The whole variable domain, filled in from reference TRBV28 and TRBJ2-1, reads DVKVTQSSRYLVKRTGEKVFLECVQDMDHENMFWYRQDPGLGLRLIYFSYDVKMKEKGDIPEGYSVSREKKERFSLILESASTNQTSMYLCASSSGRDYAYNEQFFGPGTRLTVL.

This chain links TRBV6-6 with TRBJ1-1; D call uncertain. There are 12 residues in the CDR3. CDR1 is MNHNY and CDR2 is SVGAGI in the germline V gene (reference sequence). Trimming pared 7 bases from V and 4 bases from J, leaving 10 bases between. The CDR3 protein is CASTPSATEAFF. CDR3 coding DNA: TGTGCCAGCACCCCATCGGCCACTGAAGCTTTCTTT.

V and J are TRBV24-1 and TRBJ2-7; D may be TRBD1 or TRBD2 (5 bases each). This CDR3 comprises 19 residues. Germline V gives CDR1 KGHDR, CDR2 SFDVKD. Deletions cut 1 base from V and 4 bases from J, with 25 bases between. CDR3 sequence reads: CATSDFRGDRTILGYEQYF. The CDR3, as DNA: TGTGCCACCAGTGATTTTCGGGGAGACCGGACAATTTTGGGGTACGAGCAGTACTTC.

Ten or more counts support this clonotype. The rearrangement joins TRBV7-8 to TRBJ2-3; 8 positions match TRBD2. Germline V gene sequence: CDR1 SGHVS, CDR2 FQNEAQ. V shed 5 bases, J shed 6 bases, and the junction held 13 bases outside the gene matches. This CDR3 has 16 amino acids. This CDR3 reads CASSQMGLDLVDTQYF. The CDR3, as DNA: TGTGCCAGCAGCCAAATGGGACTAGACCTCGTGGATACGCAGTATTTT.

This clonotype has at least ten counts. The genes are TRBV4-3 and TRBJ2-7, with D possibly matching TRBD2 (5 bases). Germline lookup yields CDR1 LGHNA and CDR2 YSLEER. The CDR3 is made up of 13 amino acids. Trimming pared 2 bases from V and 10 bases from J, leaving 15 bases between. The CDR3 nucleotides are TGCGCCAGCAGCCAATCCCGGGAAACGCCCCAGTACTTC. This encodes CASSQSRETPQYF.

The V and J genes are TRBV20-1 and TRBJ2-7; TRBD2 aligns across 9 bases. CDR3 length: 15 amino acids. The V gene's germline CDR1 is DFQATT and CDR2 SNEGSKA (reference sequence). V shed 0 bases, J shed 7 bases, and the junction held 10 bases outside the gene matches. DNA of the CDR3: TGCAGTGCTAGAGATCGGGGGCGGGAGGGCTGGGAGCAGTACTTC. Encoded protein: CSARDRGREGWEQYF.

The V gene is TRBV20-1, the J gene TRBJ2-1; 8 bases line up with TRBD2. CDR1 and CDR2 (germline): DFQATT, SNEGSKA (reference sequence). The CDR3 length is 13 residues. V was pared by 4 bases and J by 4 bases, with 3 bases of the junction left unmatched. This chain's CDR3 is CSATLAVYNEQFF. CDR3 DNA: TGCAGTGCTACACTAGCGGTTTACAATGAGCAGTTCTTC.

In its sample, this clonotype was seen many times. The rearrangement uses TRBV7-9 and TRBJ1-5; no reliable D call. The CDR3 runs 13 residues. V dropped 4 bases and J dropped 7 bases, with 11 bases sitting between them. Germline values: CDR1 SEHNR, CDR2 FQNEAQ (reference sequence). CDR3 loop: CASSSSVSQPQHF. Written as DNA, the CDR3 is TGTGCCAGCAGCTCGTCTGTAAGCCAGCCCCAGCATTTT.

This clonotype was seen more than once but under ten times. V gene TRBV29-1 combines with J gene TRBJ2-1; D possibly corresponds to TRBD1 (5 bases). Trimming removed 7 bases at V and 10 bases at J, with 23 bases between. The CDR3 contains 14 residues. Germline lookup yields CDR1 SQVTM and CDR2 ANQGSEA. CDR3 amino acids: CSADGRDGQDEQFF. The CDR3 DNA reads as TGCAGCGCCGACGGCAGGGATGGTCAGGACGAGCAGTTCTTC.

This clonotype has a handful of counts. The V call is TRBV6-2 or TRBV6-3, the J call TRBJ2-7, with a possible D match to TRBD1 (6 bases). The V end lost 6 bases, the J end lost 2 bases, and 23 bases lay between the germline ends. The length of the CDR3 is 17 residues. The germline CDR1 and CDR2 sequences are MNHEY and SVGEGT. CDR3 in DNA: TGTGCCAGCAGCTTTTCCGGGACACTTGGGATAACCTACGAGCAGTACTTC. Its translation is CASSFSGTLGITYEQYF.

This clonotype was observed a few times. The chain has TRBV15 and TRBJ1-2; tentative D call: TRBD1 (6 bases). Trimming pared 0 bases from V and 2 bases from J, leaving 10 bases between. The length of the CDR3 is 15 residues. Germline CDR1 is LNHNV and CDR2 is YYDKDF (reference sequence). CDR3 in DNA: TGTGCCACCAGCAGAGATCCCGGACAGAACTATGGCTACACCTTC. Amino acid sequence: CATSRDPGQNYGYTF. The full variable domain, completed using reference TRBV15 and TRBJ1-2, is DAMVIQNPRYQVTQFGKPVTLSCSQTLNHNVMYWYQQKSSQAPKLLFHYYDKDFNNEADTPDNFQSRRPNTSFCFLDIRSPGLGDTAMYLCATSRDPGQNYGYTFGSGTRLTVV.

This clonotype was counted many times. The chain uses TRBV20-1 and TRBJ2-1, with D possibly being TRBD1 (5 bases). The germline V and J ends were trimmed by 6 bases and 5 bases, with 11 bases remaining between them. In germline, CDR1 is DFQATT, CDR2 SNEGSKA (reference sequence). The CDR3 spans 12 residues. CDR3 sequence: CSALDTDNEQFF. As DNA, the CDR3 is TGCAGTGCGCTGGACACAGACAATGAGCAGTTCTTC.

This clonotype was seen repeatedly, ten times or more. The DNA for the CDR3 is TGCAGTGCTAGAGAGTTAGCGGGCCCCACAGATACGCAGTATTTT. Protein sequence: CSARELAGPTDTQYF. The chain joins TRBV20-1 to TRBJ2-3; 7 bases line up with TRBD2. V was clipped by 0 bases and J by 2 bases; unmatched bases: 5. This CDR3 has 15 residues. CDR1 and CDR2 from the germline V gene are DFQATT and SNEGSKA (reference sequence).

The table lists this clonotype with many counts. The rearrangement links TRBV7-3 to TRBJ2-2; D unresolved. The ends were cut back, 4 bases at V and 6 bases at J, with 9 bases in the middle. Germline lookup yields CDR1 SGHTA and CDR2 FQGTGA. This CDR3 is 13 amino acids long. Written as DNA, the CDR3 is TGTGCCAGCAGCTCCTCAGTAGCCGGGGAGCTGTTTTTT. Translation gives CASSSSVAGELFF.

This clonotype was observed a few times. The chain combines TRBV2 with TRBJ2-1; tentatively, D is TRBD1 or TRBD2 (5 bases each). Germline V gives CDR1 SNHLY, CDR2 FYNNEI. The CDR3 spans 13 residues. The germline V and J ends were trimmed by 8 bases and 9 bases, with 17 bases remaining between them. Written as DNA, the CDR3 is TGTGCCAGCGGGGACGGACTCCCTATTGAGCAGTTCTTC. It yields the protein CASGDGLPIEQFF.